This entry lists 5 T cell receptor beta chains sequenced from one sample in a study of blood T cell repertoires in COVID-19. Only in-frame clones appear in the TCRdb table, and some are missing; sequencing was by immunoSEQ multiplex PCR. Here the sample spans hundreds of thousands of clones, approximately 85% being singletons. The sequenced sample consisted of PBMCs or T cells enriched from blood (not recorded which). Receptors were obtained from a man under 40 who had recovered from COVID-19.

The chain has TRBV5-1 and TRBJ2-7; D call uncertain. This CDR3 has 16 residues. V was cut by 0 bases and J by 0 bases, with 13 bases left in between. Looked up from germline, CDR1 is SGHRS and CDR2 is YFSETQ. CDR3 residues: CASSLGAPVPSYEQYF. As DNA, the CDR3 is TGCGCCAGCAGCTTGGGGGCTCCGGTTCCCTCCTACGAGCAGTACTTC.

This chain links TRBV10-3 with TRBJ2-7, with D possibly TRBD1 on 6 matching bases. The germline CDR1 and CDR2 sequences are ENHRY and SYGVKD. This CDR3 has 12 residues. V was cut by 5 bases and J by 6 bases, with 11 bases left in between. The CDR3 protein is CAISHTGREQYF. The CDR3 DNA reads TGTGCCATCAGTCATACAGGGCGCGAGCAGTACTTC.

The chain has TRBV27 and TRBJ1-2, with 10 nucleotides matching TRBD1. In germline, CDR1 is MNHEY, CDR2 SMNVEV (reference sequence). J was trimmed by 3 bases and V by 6 bases; bases with no gene match: 13. The CDR3 totals 17 residues. This chain's CDR3 is CASSQIIGGQGYYGYTF. The CDR3 DNA reads as TGTGCCAGCAGCCAGATTATCGGGGGACAGGGGTACTATGGCTACACCTTC.

The chain employs TRBV7-3 and TRBJ1-1; D is uncertain. The CDR3 is 12 residues long. Per germline, CDR1 SGHTA and CDR2 FQGTGA. Trimming took 5 bases from V and 5 from J, leaving 9 bases between them. This CDR3 reads CASSPSGTEAFF. DNA of the CDR3: TGTGCCAGCAGCCCCTCCGGGACTGAAGCTTTCTTT.

This clone was observed a handful of times. CDR3 sequence: CASSFRQGPSTEAFF. DNA of the CDR3: TGTGCCAGCAGCTTCCGACAGGGGCCGTCCACTGAAGCTTTCTTT. This chain links TRBV7-9 with TRBJ1-1, with TRBD1 matching 8 bases. The J segment lost 4 bases and the V segment lost 3 bases, leaving 7 bases of the junction unmatched. Germline loops: CDR1 SEHNR, CDR2 FQNEAQ (reference sequence). The CDR3 is 15 residues long.